This passage covers 25 T cell receptor beta chains from one sample sequenced in a study of T cell changes during pregnancy in multiple sclerosis. Profiled with immunoSEQ multiplex PCR; TCRdb holds only in-frame clones, not every one. The sample records about 39,000 clones, around 92% being singletons. This specimen was CD8+ T cells from peripheral blood mononuclear cells, taken before pregnancy. The receptors were sampled from a female donor with multiple sclerosis, enrolled in a pregnancy study.

The chain is built from TRBV9 and TRBJ2-7; unclear D gene. Germline lookup yields CDR1 SGDLS and CDR2 YYNGEE. This CDR3 is 13 amino acids long. Trimming left V 3 bases short and J 6 bases short, with 13 bases between. The CDR3 DNA is TGTGCCAGCAGCGGGAAAGACGGAGTCGAGCAGTACTTC. Translation gives CASSGKDGVEQYF.

This clone appeared once. This chain joins TRBV11-2 and TRBJ2-7, with D possibly being TRBD1 (6 bases). This CDR3 is 13 amino acids long. Trimming took off 2 bases at V and 3 bases at J, with 8 bases between the two ends. Germline lookup yields CDR1 SGHAT and CDR2 FQNNGV. The CDR3 DNA reads as TGTGCCAGCAGCTTAACAGGGTACTACGAGCAGTACTTC. It codes for CASSLTGYYEQYF.

A single count supports this clone. In DNA form, the CDR3 reads TGCAGCACACCAAGAGGGTCCCGCGGTGGCTACACCTTC. Translating gives CSTPRGSRGGYTF. The chain uses TRBV29-1 and TRBJ1-2, with D unclear. Germline V gives CDR1 SQVTM, CDR2 ANQGSEA. CDR3 length: 13 residues. Trimming left V 8 bases short and J 7 bases short, with 20 bases between.

The chain links TRBV9 to TRBJ2-7; 8 bases are shared with TRBD2. The CDR3 is 12 amino acids. Germline CDR1 and CDR2: SGDLS and YYNGEE. The trim removed 9 bases at V and 5 bases at J, leaving 7 bases unmatched. In DNA form, the CDR3 reads TGTGCCACACTCGGGGGGGCCCACGAGCAGTACTTC. This gives the protein CATLGGAHEQYF.

The chain recombines TRBV7-2 with TRBJ2-7, with D perhaps TRBD2 (6 bases). Germline V gene lookup returns CDR1 SGHTA and CDR2 FQGNSA. The CDR3 length is 13 residues. With 6 bases removed from V and 1 base from J, the gap between germline ends came to 10 bases. In nucleotides, the CDR3 is TGTGCCAGCAGTGGGACTTTGTCCTACGAGCAGTACTTC. Translated: CASSGTLSYEQYF.

The chain carries TRBV4-1 and TRBJ2-1, with D tentatively TRBD2 (6 bases). The length of the CDR3 is 16 residues. Trimming took off 0 bases at V and 4 bases at J, with 13 bases between the two ends. Germline loops: CDR1 MGHRA, CDR2 YSYEKL. DNA of the CDR3: TGCGCCAGCAGCCAAGATGGCGGGGAAGCTTACAATGAGCAGTTCTTC. Translated, it gives CASSQDGGEAYNEQFF.

This rearrangement joins TRBV5-1 to TRBJ2-5; TRBD1 matches at 9 bases. Trimming took 4 bases from V and 1 from J; bases not matched to a gene: 11. Germline CDR1 reads SGHRS; CDR2 reads YFSETQ. This CDR3 has 17 amino acids. CDR3 amino acids: CASSAHFRDRAQETQYF. DNA for the CDR3: TGCGCCAGCAGCGCGCACTTCCGGGACAGGGCCCAAGAGACCCAGTACTTC.

The chain carries TRBV7-9 and TRBJ2-7; 8 bases are shared with TRBD1. Germline CDR1 and CDR2: SEHNR and FQNEAQ (reference sequence). The CDR3 totals 14 residues. J lost 4 bases, V lost 5 bases, and 7 bases had no gene match. CDR3 loop: CASSPQGARYEQYF. CDR3 DNA: TGTGCCAGCAGCCCCCAGGGGGCGCGATACGAGCAGTACTTC.

The chain links TRBV30 to TRBJ1-1, with D uncertain. CDR3 size: 13 residues. Germline lookup yields CDR1 GTSNPN and CDR2 SVGIG (reference sequence). The ends were cut back, 0 bases at V and 1 base at J, with 6 bases in the middle. The CDR3 nucleotides are TGTGCCTGGAGTGTACTAGGGAACACTGAAGCTTTCTTT. This translates into CAWSVLGNTEAFF. The whole variable domain, remainder taken from reference TRBV30 and TRBJ1-1, is SQTIHQWPATLVQPVGSPLSLECTVEGTSNPNLYWYRQAAGRGLQLLFYSVGIGQISSEVPQNLSASRPQDRQFILSSKKLLLSDSGFYLCAWSVLGNTEAFFGQGTRLTVV.

The genes are TRBV2 and TRBJ2-2, with TRBD2 matching 8 bases. CDR1 SNHLY and CDR2 FYNNEI come from the germline V gene. The CDR3 runs to 15 residues. V dropped 7 bases and J dropped 0; count of bases not matched to a gene: 4. This CDR3 is CASTGRATNTGELFF. The CDR3 region has the DNA TGTGCCAGCACCGGGAGGGCTACGAACACCGGGGAGCTGTTTTTT.

J is TRBJ2-7 and V is TRBV10-3, with a tentative D call TRBD2 (6 bases). The CDR3 length is 15 residues. Germline V CDR1 and CDR2: ENHRY, SYGVKD. The ends were cut back, 10 bases at V and 4 bases at J, with 23 bases in the middle. In DNA, the CDR3 is TGTGCCACGGGGGTATGGGGAAACGGGGTTTACGAGCAGTACTTC. This gives the protein CATGVWGNGVYEQYF.

The chain joins TRBV2 to TRBJ2-1, with D possibly matching TRBD2 (7 bases). This CDR3 is built from 15 residues. CDR1 and CDR2 from the germline V gene are SNHLY and FYNNEI. Trimming removed 3 bases from V and 8 bases from J, with 17 bases in between. In nucleotides, the CDR3 is TGTGCCAGCAGTGATCCGGGGGCGGGGGAGGATGAGCAGTTCTTC. It is translated as CASSDPGAGEDEQFF.

The chain recombines TRBV5-1 with TRBJ1-1; D is ambiguous. Germline loops: CDR1 SGHRS, CDR2 YFSETQ. Trimming left V 4 bases short and J 4 bases short, with 8 bases between. The CDR3 runs to 12 residues. This chain's CDR3 is CASSPRGTEAFF. DNA of the CDR3: TGCGCCAGCAGCCCCCGAGGCACTGAAGCTTTCTTT.

J is TRBJ2-7 and V is TRBV7-3; 9 positions match TRBD2. The germline CDR1 and CDR2 sequences are SGHTA and FQGTGA. V gave up 0 bases and J gave up 4 bases; unmatched junction bases: 1. This CDR3 contains 14 residues. The CDR3 sequence is CASSLTSGGYEQYF. In DNA form, the CDR3 reads TGTGCCAGCAGCTTAACTAGCGGGGGATACGAGCAGTACTTC.

The J gene is TRBJ2-7, the V gene TRBV5-1, with 8 bases identical to TRBD1. J was trimmed by 2 bases and V by 2 bases; bases with no gene match: 6. From germline, CDR1 is SGHRS and CDR2 YFSETQ. The CDR3 spans 15 residues. CDR3 nucleotides: TGCGCCAGCAGCTTTTCAGGACAGGGTCCCTACGAGCAGTACTTC. It yields the protein CASSFSGQGPYEQYF.

The CDR3 loop is CASSYTGGVQPQHF. DNA of the CDR3: TGTGCCAGCAGTTATACAGGGGGCGTTCAGCCCCAGCATTTT. The chain recombines TRBV9 with TRBJ1-5; TRBD1 aligns across 9 bases. Germline loops: CDR1 SGDLS, CDR2 YYNGEE. The CDR3 length is 14 residues. J gave up 6 bases and V 5 bases, and 6 bases lay outside the gene matches. Together with reference TRBV9 and TRBJ1-5, the CDR3 gives the full variable domain: DSGVTQTPKHLITATGQRVTLRCSPRSGDLSVYWYQQSLDQGLQFLIQYYNGEERAKGNILERFSAQQFPDLHSELNLSSLELGDSALYFCASSYTGGVQPQHFGDGTRLSIL.

V usage is TRBV27 and J usage is TRBJ2-3; D unclear. The CDR3 sequence is 13 residues long. Trimming took off 0 bases at V and 4 bases at J, with 5 bases between the two ends. CDR1 and CDR2 from the germline V gene are MNHEY and SMNVEV (reference sequence). CDR3 residues: CASSLSRSDTQYF. CDR3 sequence (DNA): TGTGCCAGCAGTTTATCCAGATCAGATACGCAGTATTTT.

The chain combines TRBV5-1 with TRBJ2-1; 8 bases line up with TRBD2. The CDR3 has 15 residues. V gave up 0 bases and J gave up 7 bases; unmatched junction bases: 6. Germline CDR1 is SGHRS and CDR2 is YFSETQ. The CDR3 protein is CASSLAGGPRNEQFF. The CDR3 nucleotides are TGCGCCAGCAGCTTGGCGGGGGGGCCTAGGAATGAGCAGTTCTTC.

The chain couples TRBV9 to TRBJ1-3; 10 positions agree with TRBD1. CDR1 is SGDLS, CDR2 YYNGEE, per germline. V lost 0 bases, J lost 3 bases, and 6 bases stayed unmatched. The CDR3 covers 17 residues. The CDR3 region has the DNA TGTGCCAGCAGCGTAGCTGGGCGGACAGGGGGTGGAAACACCATATATTTT. Translation: CASSVAGRTGGGNTIYF.

This clone was seen a single time. The V and J genes are TRBV4-1 and TRBJ2-7; D possibly corresponds to TRBD2 (7 bases). The germline V gene encodes CDR1 MGHRA and CDR2 YSYEKL. The CDR3 is 15 amino acids. The V end lost 0 bases, the J end lost 2 bases, and 11 bases lay between the germline ends. As DNA, the CDR3 is TGCGCCAGCAGCCAAGATAGGGGGGGTCCCTACGAGCAGTACTTC. This encodes CASSQDRGGPYEQYF.

This clone was counted once. V usage is TRBV9 and J usage is TRBJ2-6; D might be TRBD1 (6 bases). The CDR3 runs 16 residues. Germline V gene lookup returns CDR1 SGDLS and CDR2 YYNGEE. Trimming shortened V by 0 bases and J by 0 bases, and 7 bases separated the two germline ends. CDR3: CASSVGGGSGANVLTF. DNA of the CDR3: TGTGCCAGCAGCGTAGGAGGGGGCTCTGGGGCCAACGTCCTGACTTTC.

The rearrangement links TRBV9 to TRBJ2-4, with a possible D match to TRBD1 (5 bases). CDR1 SGDLS and CDR2 YYNGEE come from the germline V gene. V was pared by 0 bases and J by 4 bases, with 5 bases between. This CDR3 is 13 amino acids long. CDR3 protein: CASSVGQKNIQYF. CDR3 DNA: TGTGCCAGCAGCGTAGGACAGAAAAACATTCAGTACTTC. Full variable domain (remainder filled in from reference TRBV9 and TRBJ2-4): DSGVTQTPKHLITATGQRVTLRCSPRSGDLSVYWYQQSLDQGLQFLIQYYNGEERAKGNILERFSAQQFPDLHSELNLSSLELGDSALYFCASSVGQKNIQYFGAGTRLSVL.

This clone showed up just once. The rearrangement uses TRBV28 and TRBJ2-3, with 16 bases lining up with TRBD2. The CDR3 loop spans 18 amino acids. Trimming cost V 7 bases and J 1 base; bases outside gene matches: 8. From germline, CDR1 is MDHEN and CDR2 SYDVKM. The CDR3 sequence: CASTGGTSGRARTDTQYF. CDR3 coding DNA: TGTGCCAGCACCGGAGGGACTAGCGGGAGGGCCCGCACAGATACGCAGTATTTT.

The CDR3 nucleotides read TGTGCCAGCAGCGAGTGGGCCAGGGAAGAGACCCAGTACTTC. The encoded protein is CASSEWAREETQYF. The chain recombines TRBV2 with TRBJ2-5; D is possibly TRBD1 (5 bases). Germline V gives CDR1 SNHLY, CDR2 FYNNEI. The CDR3 contains 14 residues. V dropped 6 bases and J dropped 3 bases, with 14 bases sitting between them.

The V call is TRBV28, the J call TRBJ1-5, with D unclear. The germline V gene has CDR1 MDHEN and CDR2 SYDVKM. V lost 6 bases and J 5 bases, leaving 11 bases between the germline ends. The CDR3 is 13 amino acids. The CDR3: CASSFTTYQPQHF. The CDR3 DNA is TGTGCCAGCAGCTTCACTACTTATCAGCCCCAGCATTTT.